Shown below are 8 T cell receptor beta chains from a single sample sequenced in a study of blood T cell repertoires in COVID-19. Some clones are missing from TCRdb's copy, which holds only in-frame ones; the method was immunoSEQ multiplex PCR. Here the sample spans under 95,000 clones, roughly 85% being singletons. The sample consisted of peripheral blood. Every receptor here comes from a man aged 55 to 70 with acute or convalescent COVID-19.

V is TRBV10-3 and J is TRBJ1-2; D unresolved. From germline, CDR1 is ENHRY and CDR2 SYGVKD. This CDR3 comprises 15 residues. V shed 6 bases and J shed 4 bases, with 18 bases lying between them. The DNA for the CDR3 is TGTGCCATCAGCCAGCCGGAGAAAATTGGCTATGGCTACACCTTC. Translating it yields CAISQPEKIGYGYTF.

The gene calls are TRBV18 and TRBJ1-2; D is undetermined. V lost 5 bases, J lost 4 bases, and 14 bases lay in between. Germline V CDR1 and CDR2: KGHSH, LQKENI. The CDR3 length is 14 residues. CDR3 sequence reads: CASSFQEGSYGYTF. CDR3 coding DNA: TGTGCCAGCTCATTTCAGGAGGGCAGCTATGGCTACACCTTC.

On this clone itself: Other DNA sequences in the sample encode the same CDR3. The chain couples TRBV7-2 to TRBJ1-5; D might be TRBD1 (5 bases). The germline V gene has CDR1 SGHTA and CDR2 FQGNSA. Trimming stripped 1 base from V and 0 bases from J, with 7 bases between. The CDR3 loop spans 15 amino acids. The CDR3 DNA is TGTGCCAGCAGCTTAGTCGGGGGTAGCAATCAGCCCCAGCATTTT. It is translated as CASSLVGGSNQPQHF. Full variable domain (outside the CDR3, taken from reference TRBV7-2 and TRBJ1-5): GAGVSQSPSNKVTEKGKDVELRCDPISGHTALYWYRQSLGQGLEFLIYFQGNSAPDKSGLPSDRFSAERTGGSVSTLTIQRTQQEDSAVYLCASSLVGGSNQPQHFGDGTRLSIL.

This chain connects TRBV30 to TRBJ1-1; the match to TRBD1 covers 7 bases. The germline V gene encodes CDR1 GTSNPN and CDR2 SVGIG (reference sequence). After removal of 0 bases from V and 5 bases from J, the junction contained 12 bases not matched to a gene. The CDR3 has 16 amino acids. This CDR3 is CAWSVLTGEPGTEAFF. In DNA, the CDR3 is TGTGCCTGGAGTGTACTTACAGGGGAACCTGGGACTGAAGCTTTCTTT.

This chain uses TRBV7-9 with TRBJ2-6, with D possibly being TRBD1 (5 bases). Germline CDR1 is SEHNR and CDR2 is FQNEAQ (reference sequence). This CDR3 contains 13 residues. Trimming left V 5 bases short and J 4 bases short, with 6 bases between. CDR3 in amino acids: CASSPGGANVLTF. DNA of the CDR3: TGTGCCAGCAGCCCAGGGGGGGCCAACGTCCTGACTTTC.

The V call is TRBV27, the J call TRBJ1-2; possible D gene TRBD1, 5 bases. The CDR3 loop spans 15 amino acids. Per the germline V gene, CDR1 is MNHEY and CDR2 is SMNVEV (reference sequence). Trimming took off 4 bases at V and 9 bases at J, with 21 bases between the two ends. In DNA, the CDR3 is TGTGCCAGCAGTTCCCCCGGGGGTCGATCATGGAGCTACACCTTC. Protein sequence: CASSSPGGRSWSYTF.

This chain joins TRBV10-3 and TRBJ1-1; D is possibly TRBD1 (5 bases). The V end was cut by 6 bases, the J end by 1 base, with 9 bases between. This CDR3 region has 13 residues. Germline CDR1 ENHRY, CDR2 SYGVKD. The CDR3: CAISLTGNTEAFF. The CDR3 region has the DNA TGTGCCATCAGCCTCACAGGGAACACTGAAGCTTTCTTT.

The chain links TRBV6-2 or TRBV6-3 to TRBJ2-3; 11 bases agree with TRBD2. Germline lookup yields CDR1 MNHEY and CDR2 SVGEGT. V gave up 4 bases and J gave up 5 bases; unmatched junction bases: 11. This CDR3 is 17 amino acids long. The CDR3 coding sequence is TGTGCCAGCAGTTTCCAGAATAGCGGGGGGGCCGGAGATACGCAGTATTTT. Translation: CASSFQNSGGAGDTQYF.